These 25 T cell receptor beta chains came from one sample sequenced in a study of early T cells in non-severe SARS-CoV-2 infection. MiXCR, applied by TCRdb to the 5' RACE reads, yields one record per CDR3 protein. Here the sample spans 45,000 to 70,000 distinct CDR3 sequences, roughly 6.2% being singletons. The material sequenced was whole blood. The receptors stem from an adult who was a healthcare worker with PCR-confirmed SARS-CoV-2 infection or an uninfected control (not recorded which).

This clonotype was picked up many times. This chain links TRBV13 with TRBJ1-4; D not resolved. Between the trimmed V and J ends, which lost 0 bases and 1 base, there was a span of 3 bases. CDR3 size: 14 residues. Germline V gene sequence: CDR1 PRHDT, CDR2 FYEKMQ (reference sequence). DNA for the CDR3: TGTGCCAGCAGCTTAGGCGGAACTAATGAAAAACTGTTTTTT. Translation gives CASSLGGTNEKLFF.

This clonotype was picked up many times. The chain has TRBV6-2 or TRBV6-3 and TRBJ2-5; a weak D match, TRBD2 (5 bases). CDR1 and CDR2 from the germline V gene are MNHEY and SVGEGT. The V end lost 1 base, the J end lost 4 bases, and 10 bases lay between the germline ends. The CDR3 extends over 14 amino acids. The CDR3, as DNA: TGTGCCAGCAGTTACTACAAAGGAGGAGAGACCCAGTACTTC. Its translation is CASSYYKGGETQYF.

This chain joins TRBV12-3 or TRBV12-4 and TRBJ2-1; D call uncertain. This CDR3 contains 12 residues. V lost 11 bases, J lost 0 bases, and 8 bases lay in between. CDR3 coding DNA: TGTGCCGGCGGTAGCTCCTACAATGAGCAGTTCTTC. Its translation is CAGGSSYNEQFF.

This clonotype was detected ten times or more. The genes are TRBV11-3 and TRBJ1-1; D gene unclear. V was cut by 3 bases and J by 0 bases, with 8 bases left in between. The CDR3 sequence is 14 residues long. Germline V CDR1 and CDR2: SGHNT, YENEEA. The CDR3 sequence: CASSLRKMNTEAFF. CDR3 nucleotide sequence: TGTGCCAGCAGCTTGCGTAAGATGAACACTGAAGCTTTCTTT.

This clonotype was detected ten times or more. The chain combines TRBV11-2 with TRBJ2-7; D unresolved. V gave up 7 bases and J gave up 2 bases, with 15 bases separating them. This CDR3 spans 14 amino acids. Germline CDR1 and CDR2: SGHAT and FQNNGV. CDR3 sequence (DNA): TGTGCCAGCACGCACCCCCTAGGCACCTACGAGCAGTACTTC. Protein: CASTHPLGTYEQYF.

The V call is TRBV7-9, the J call TRBJ1-2; no clear D gene. The germline gives CDR1 SEHNR, CDR2 FQNEAQ (reference sequence). V was pared by 4 bases and J by 5 bases, with 14 bases between. This CDR3 contains 14 residues. CDR3 protein: CASSSSDFVYGYTF. The CDR3 region has the DNA TGTGCCAGCAGCTCATCAGACTTCGTTTATGGCTACACCTTC.

This clonotype was seen a few times. This chain joins TRBV10-1 and TRBJ2-5, with 13 bases matching TRBD2. This CDR3 comprises 24 residues. Germline V gene data show CDR1 as WNHNN and CDR2 as SYGVQD (reference sequence). V dropped 6 bases and J dropped 0; count of bases not matched to a gene: 28. In nucleotides, the CDR3 is TGCGCCAGCAGGCCTTTAGGGTGGAGGGAACAACCGACTAGCGGGGGGCCCAACCAAGAGACCCAGTACTTC. Translation gives CASRPLGWREQPTSGGPNQETQYF.

This clonotype was seen ten or more times. The CDR3 is CASAARTGIGTEAFF. For the CDR3, the DNA is TGTGCCAGCGCGGCTCGCACAGGGATTGGCACTGAAGCTTTCTTT. The chain uses TRBV2 and TRBJ1-1, with D possibly being TRBD1 (6 bases). The CDR3 consists of 15 residues. V dropped 8 bases and J dropped 4 bases, with 20 bases sitting between them. CDR1 and CDR2 from the germline V gene are SNHLY and FYNNEI. Together with reference TRBV2 and TRBJ1-1, the CDR3 gives the full variable domain: EPEVTQTPSHQVTQMGQEVILRCVPISNHLYFYWYRQILGQKVEFLVSFYNNEISEKSEIFDDQFSVERPDGSNFTLKIRSTKLEDSAMYFCASAARTGIGTEAFFGQGTRLTVV.

This clonotype was counted at least ten times. The chain recombines TRBV6-5 with TRBJ1-1; TRBD1 aligns across 7 bases. The trim removed 5 bases at V and 8 bases at J, leaving 11 bases unmatched. CDR1 is MNHEY, CDR2 SVGAGI, per germline. This CDR3 region has 14 residues. The CDR3, as DNA: TGTGCCAGCAGTCGCCTCGGAGGGGGCGAAGAAGCTTTCTTT. This gives the protein CASSRLGGGEEAFF.

This clonotype was detected ten times or more. This chain uses TRBV4-2 with TRBJ1-5; 10 nucleotides align to TRBD1. The CDR3 length is 15 residues. The V segment lost 3 bases and the J segment 2 bases; nucleotides outside the gene matches: 1. Germline lookup yields CDR1 LGHNA and CDR2 YNFKEQ. In DNA, the CDR3 is TGTGCCAGCAGCCAGACAGGGGGCGGCAATCAGCCCCAGCATTTT. It is translated as CASSQTGGGNQPQHF.

This clonotype came up a few times. This chain links TRBV20-1 with TRBJ1-5; 9 nucleotides agree with TRBD1. V lost 3 bases and J lost 2; bases outside the gene matches: 14. This CDR3 has 18 residues. Germline CDR1 is DFQATT and CDR2 is SNEGSKA (reference sequence). CDR3 protein: CSARPQGTGKWGNQPQHF. The CDR3 DNA reads as TGCAGTGCTAGGCCTCAGGGGACAGGGAAGTGGGGCAATCAGCCCCAGCATTTT.

This clonotype appeared many times. This sequence joins TRBV5-1 and TRBJ1-1; 7 bases map to TRBD1. V gave up 1 base and J gave up 0 bases; unmatched junction bases: 3. From germline, CDR1 is SGHRS and CDR2 YFSETQ. The CDR3 is 15 residues long. In nucleotides, the CDR3 is TGCGCCAGCAGCTTGTCCACAGGGGTGAACACTGAAGCTTTCTTT. As protein: CASSLSTGVNTEAFF.

To note about this clonotype: With a much larger clone just one base away, this may be a read error. The chain is built from TRBV24-1 and TRBJ2-5, with TRBD1 matching 8 bases. Trimming at V came to 2 bases and at J to 2 bases, leaving 3 bases not matched to a gene. The germline V gene has CDR1 KGHDR and CDR2 SFDVKD. This CDR3 comprises 15 residues. In DNA, the CDR3 is TGTGCCACCAGTGATTCGGGACAGGATCAAGAGACCCAGTACTTC. This sequence encodes CATSDSGQDQETQYF.

The chain combines TRBV6-2 or TRBV6-3 with TRBJ1-1, with D possibly matching TRBD1 (6 bases). V was pared by 8 bases and J by 3 bases, with 13 bases between. Germline V gene data show CDR1 as MNHEY and CDR2 as SVGEGT. This CDR3 region has 13 residues. The CDR3 DNA follows: TGTGCCAGCCTCGTACAGGGAGACACTGAAGCTTTCTTT. Residues: CASLVQGDTEAFF.

V and J are TRBV6-4 and TRBJ1-5; D possibly corresponds to TRBD1 (5 bases). With 7 bases removed from V and 3 bases from J, the gap between germline ends came to 7 bases. This CDR3 has 12 amino acids. Germline V lookup: CDR1 MRHNA, CDR2 SNTAGT. The CDR3 DNA is TGTGCCAGCATGGGGACCAATCAGCCCCAGCATTTT. It specifies CASMGTNQPQHF.

This clonotype was found many times. The chain joins TRBV6-1 to TRBJ2-7; D may be TRBD1 (6 bases). With 4 bases removed from V and 2 bases from J, the gap between germline ends came to 9 bases. The CDR3 consists of 13 residues. The germline V gene encodes CDR1 MNHNS and CDR2 SASEGT. CDR3 nucleotides: TGTGCCAGCAGTGCCAGGGGCGCCTACGAGCAGTACTTC. Its translation is CASSARGAYEQYF.

This clonotype came up many times. The chain carries TRBV11-2 and TRBJ2-1, with D possibly being TRBD1 or TRBD2 (5 bases each). V lost 2 bases, J lost 2 bases, and 10 bases lay in between. CDR1 SGHAT and CDR2 FQNNGV come from the germline V gene. There are 15 residues in the CDR3. The CDR3 here is CASSLSGDPYNEQFF. The CDR3, as DNA: TGTGCCAGCAGCTTAAGTGGGGACCCCTACAATGAGCAGTTCTTC.

This clonotype was seen repeatedly, ten times or more. The J gene is TRBJ1-6, the V gene TRBV12-3 or TRBV12-4; 8 bases agree with TRBD1. This CDR3 has 15 amino acids. The J segment lost 7 bases and the V segment lost 6 bases, leaving 8 bases of the junction unmatched. CDR3 amino acids: CASRARDRRNSPLHF. CDR3 nucleotide sequence: TGTGCCAGCAGGGCCCGGGACAGGAGGAATTCACCCCTCCACTTT.

This clonotype was detected ten times or more. The rearrangement uses TRBV11-2 and TRBJ2-1; 8 nucleotides agree with TRBD2. Germline CDR1 is SGHAT and CDR2 is FQNNGV. The CDR3 loop spans 15 amino acids. V shed 7 bases, J shed 0 bases, and the junction held 5 bases outside the gene matches. The CDR3: CASTPGGASYNEQFF. DNA of the CDR3: TGTGCCAGCACGCCGGGAGGGGCCTCCTACAATGAGCAGTTCTTC.

This clonotype appeared a single time. A read error may explain this, as a much larger clone is one base away. This rearrangement joins TRBV20-1 to TRBJ1-1, with TRBD1 matching 9 bases. The V and J ends lost 0 bases and 5 bases, in that order; junction bases with no gene match: 4. The CDR3 extends over 14 amino acids. Germline CDR1 reads DFQATT; CDR2 reads SNEGSKA (reference sequence). The CDR3 sequence is CSAREGTGQTEAFF. In DNA, the CDR3 is TGCAGTGCTAGAGAAGGGACAGGGCAAACTGAAGCTTTCTTT.

Only a few counts were recorded for this clonotype. This chain uses TRBV7-3 with TRBJ2-2; a possible D gene is TRBD2 (6 bases). Per germline, CDR1 SGHTA and CDR2 FQGTGA. Trimming pared 5 bases from V and 0 bases from J, leaving 13 bases between. The CDR3 length is 16 residues. The CDR3 DNA sequence: TGTGCCAGCAGCCCGGGACTGAACGCGAACACCGGGGAGCTGTTTTTT. Protein: CASSPGLNANTGELFF. Based on the CDR3 plus reference TRBV7-3 and TRBJ2-2, the full variable domain is GAGVSQTPSNKVTEKGKYVELRCDPISGHTALYWYRQSLGQGPEFLIYFQGTGAADDSGLPNDRFFAVRPEGSVSTLKIQRTERGDSAVYLCASSPGLNANTGELFFGEGSRLTVL.

This sequence joins TRBV5-6 and TRBJ1-2; the match to TRBD1 covers 7 bases. This CDR3 has 13 residues. Per the germline V gene, CDR1 is SGHDT and CDR2 is YYEEEE. V shed 4 bases, J shed 4 bases, and the junction held 4 bases outside the gene matches. CDR3 nucleotide sequence: TGTGCCAGCAGCCCGACAGGGCCCTATGGCTACACCTTC. This encodes CASSPTGPYGYTF.

This clonotype was observed a handful of times. This chain connects TRBV9 to TRBJ2-3; TRBD1 or TRBD2 may be the D gene (7 bases each). CDR3 length: 17 amino acids. V dropped 0 bases and J dropped 2 bases, with 16 bases sitting between them. Germline assignment: CDR1 SGDLS and CDR2 YYNGEE. The CDR3 nucleotides are TGTGCCAGCAGCGTAGGGGGAGGGGGCGCCCCCACAGATACGCAGTATTTT. Residues: CASSVGGGGAPTDTQYF.

Comment on this clonotype: At one end, the junction sequence differs from germline, possibly due to a read error. V gene TRBV14 combines with J gene TRBJ1-4; 9 nucleotides line up with TRBD1. The CDR3 runs 20 residues. Per the germline V gene, CDR1 is SGHDN and CDR2 is FVKESK. CDR3 coding DNA: TGTGCCAGCAGCCAAGATGAAAATAACAGGGGGCGCGCAACTAATGAAAAACAGTTTTTT. Protein product: CASSQDENNRGRATNEKQFF.

This clonotype was observed many times. The V and J genes are TRBV7-2 and TRBJ1-2; D is unclear. Deletions cut 0 bases from V and 8 bases from J, with 16 bases between. CDR3 length: 15 amino acids. Germline CDR1 reads SGHTA; CDR2 reads FQGNSA. The CDR3 reads CASSLASAGVDGYTF. For the CDR3, the DNA is TGTGCCAGCAGCTTAGCTTCAGCCGGGGTTGACGGCTACACCTTC.